The rows below give T cell receptor beta chains drawn from one sample of a study of cytotoxic CD8 clonotypes in ibrutinib-treated CLL. Repertoires were generated with immunoSEQ multiplex PCR, while TCRdb's copy carries only in-frame clones and drops some. The sample lists roughly 200,000 clones, over 65% occurring once. The material sequenced was PBMCs, taken after 12 months of ibrutinib treatment. The origin of the receptors is a human donor with chronic lymphocytic leukemia. The CDR3 runs from the conserved cysteine through the conserved F or W. D genes are given only for firm matches. Size is stated for part of the rows, as once, few or many counts, or as a class when the clone is expanded.

j_call clone_size d_call v_call cdr3_length cdr3_nt cdr3_aa
TRBJ1-4 once NA TRBV28 15 TGTGCCAGCAGGGGTGTGGAGACCCGAAGCGAAAAACTGTTTTTT CASRGVETRSEKLFF
TRBJ1-1 NA NA TRBV30 15 TGTGCCTGGAGTGTCTGGAGACTTTGGGACACTGAAGCTTTCTTT CAWSVWRLWDTEAFF
TRBJ1-3 NA NA TRBV29-1 14 TGCAGCGTGTACGGACGTGGGTTTGGAAACACCATATATTTT CSVYGRGFGNTIYF
TRBJ2-5 NA NA TRBV7-2 14 TGTGCCAGCAGCGAGCGACGTGGGGCGGAGACCCAGTACTTC CASSERRGAETQYF
TRBJ2-7 NA NA TRBV7-2 15 TGTGCCAGCAGCTCTGCGGGCGGGTCCGCCTACGAGCAGTACTTC CASSSAGGSAYEQYF
TRBJ2-7 NA TRBD1 TRBV5-1 13 TGCGCCAGCAGCCCGGACAGGGGCGACGAGCAGTACTTC CASSPDRGDEQYF
TRBJ2-1 NA TRBD2 TRBV4-2 21 TGTGCCAGCAGCCGCACTAGTGGGACTAGCGGGCTAACAAGCTCCTACAATGAGCAGTTCTTC CASSRTSGTSGLTSSYNEQFF
TRBJ2-5 NA NA TRBV28 13 TGTGCCAGCAGCCCCCCTCCCCCAGGGACCCAGTACTTC CASSPPPPGTQYF
TRBJ2-6 NA NA TRBV7-6 16 TGTGCCAGCAGCTCATACCCAGGGCCTGGGGCCAACGTCCTGACTTTC CASSSYPGPGANVLTF
TRBJ1-6 few TRBD1 TRBV5-6 16 TGTGCCAGCAGCCCGACAGGGGGCAGCAGTAATTCACCCCTCCACTTT CASSPTGGSSNSPLHF
TRBJ1-1 NA NA TRBV30 13 TGTGCCTGGAGCTCCCAGGGATACACTGAAGCTTTCTTT CAWSSQGYTEAFF
TRBJ1-1 NA NA TRBV6-1 15 TGTGCCAGCAGTGAATTCGGCCCCACGGGAACTGAAGCTTTCTTT CASSEFGPTGTEAFF